The text below deals with one TCR beta chain. Its target is not known. CDR1 KGHSH and CDR2 LQKENI come from the germline V gene. The CDR3 has 14 residues. UMI-labeled 5' RACE yielded the TRB cDNA libraries. TCRdb reprocessed the 5' RACE reads and reports one entry per CDR3 protein, with no DNA. Reported are about 43,000 distinct CDR3 sequences; the ten largest clones contain approximately 15%. The entry originates in a study of CXCR3-negative and CXCR3-positive naive CD8 T cells. Study-wide context: Around 140 million TRB reads were obtained overall (about 1.5 +/- 0.3 million per library).

Overall study findings and caveats: No difference in surface CD5 was seen between naive subsets, and TCR strength was inferred from TRB CDR3 properties. Partially decreased CXCR3 expression was recorded after cryopreservation, and fresh PBMCs were used in most assays. Both naive subsets showed comparably high diversity, and memory CD8+ cells showed much lower diversity.

Sequences were obtained from memory CD8+ T cells from blood. The chain carries TRBV18 and TRBJ2-1. The origin of this receptor is a human donor in good health. Some clones in this sample may be carry-over from other donors' samples. CDR3 sequence reads: CASSPASAYNEQFF. Based on the CDR3 plus reference TRBV18 and TRBJ2-1, the full variable domain is NAGVMQNPRHLVRRRGQEARLRCSPMKGHSHVYWYRQLPEEGLKFMVYLQKENIIDESGMPKERFSAEFPKEGPSILRIQQVVRGDSAAYFCASSPASAYNEQFFGPGTRLTVL.